These 14 T cell receptor beta chains were all obtained from the same sample, sequenced in a study of cytomegalovirus exposure and HLA in healthy donors. The PCR had 60 Vbeta and 13 Jbeta primers. TCRdb's copy holds only in-frame clones and misses some; the assay was immunoSEQ multiplex PCR. The data contain tens of thousands of clones, about two thirds of them singletons. Sequenced material: PBMCs. These receptors were taken from a man aged 40-49 years in good health and CMV-seropositive.

The chain employs TRBV5-1 and TRBJ2-5, with 9 bases fitting TRBD1. The CDR3 loop spans 16 amino acids. The germline V gene encodes CDR1 SGHRS and CDR2 YFSETQ. The junction had 10 bases not matched to a gene; V was cut back by 3 bases and J by 4 bases. DNA of the CDR3: TGCGCCAGCAGCTCGGGCAGTAAGGGACAGGGAGAGACCCAGTACTTC. Its translation is CASSSGSKGQGETQYF.

This clone was seen a handful of times. The chain is built from TRBV30 and TRBJ2-2; D is possibly TRBD1 (6 bases). Trimming took off 3 bases at V and 4 bases at J, with 9 bases between the two ends. The CDR3 length is 13 residues. In germline, CDR1 is GTSNPN, CDR2 SVGIG (reference sequence). Here the CDR3 reads CAWRDRVTGELFF. The CDR3 nucleotides read TGTGCCTGGAGGGACAGAGTCACCGGGGAGCTGTTTTTT.

This clone appeared a few times. V usage is TRBV19 and J usage is TRBJ2-5, with TRBD2 matching 7 bases. Trimming took 2 bases from V and 3 from J; bases not matched to a gene: 9. CDR1 is LNHDA and CDR2 is SQIVND in the germline V gene (reference sequence). The CDR3 is 16 amino acids. CDR3 nucleotide sequence: TGTGCCAGTAGTATAAATGAACTAGCGAAGAAAGAGACCCAGTACTTC. Amino acids: CASSINELAKKETQYF.

V gene TRBV7-9 combines with J gene TRBJ2-3, with TRBD2 as a possible D gene (6 bases). Trimming cost V 3 bases and J 4 bases, with 8 bases left between them. The CDR3 extends over 13 amino acids. CDR1 and CDR2 from the germline V gene are SEHNR and FQNEAQ (reference sequence). CDR3 in DNA: TGTGCCAGCAGCTTGACTAGGGCAGATACGCAGTATTTT. Amino acid sequence: CASSLTRADTQYF.

V gene TRBV29-1 combines with J gene TRBJ1-1; TRBD1 aligns across 12 bases. Germline loops: CDR1 SQVTM, CDR2 ANQGSEA. The CDR3 runs to 15 residues. J was trimmed by 0 bases and V by 3 bases; bases with no gene match: 2. CDR3 protein: CSVEGTGGVNTEAFF. In DNA, the CDR3 is TGCAGCGTTGAGGGGACAGGGGGCGTGAACACTGAAGCTTTCTTT.

The rearrangement links TRBV5-1 to TRBJ2-3, with 9 positions matching TRBD1. CDR3 length equals 15 residues. Per the germline V gene, CDR1 is SGHRS and CDR2 is YFSETQ. V lost 4 bases to trimming and J lost 4 bases; unmatched junction nucleotides: 7. This CDR3 is CASSAGTGRSDTQYF. The CDR3 DNA follows: TGCGCCAGCAGCGCCGGGACAGGGAGATCAGATACGCAGTATTTT.

The chain has TRBV18 and TRBJ1-1; D not certain. Germline V gene data show CDR1 as KGHSH and CDR2 as LQKENI. With 5 bases removed from V and 1 base from J, the gap between germline ends came to 8 bases. This CDR3 contains 13 residues. Here the CDR3 reads CASSSARNTEAFF. The CDR3 bases are TGTGCCAGCTCAAGCGCTAGGAACACTGAAGCTTTCTTT.

The rearrangement uses TRBV29-1 and TRBJ2-5; possible D gene TRBD1, 6 bases. The CDR3 length is 13 residues. Germline V CDR1 and CDR2: SQVTM, ANQGSEA. The V gene lost 6 bases and the J gene lost 5 bases, with 16 bases spanning the gap. In DNA, the CDR3 is TGCAGCGTACTTCGCAGGGGCGGGGAGACCCAGTACTTC. Its translation: CSVLRRGGETQYF.

This clone was seen only a few times. The CDR3 sequence is CASSQVGRGSSYNEQFF. CDR3 sequence (DNA): TGCGCCAGCAGCCAAGTCGGAAGGGGCAGCTCCTACAATGAGCAGTTCTTC. The V gene is TRBV4-1, the J gene TRBJ2-1, with D tentatively TRBD1 (5 bases). CDR1 and CDR2 from the germline V gene are MGHRA and YSYEKL. V was pared by 1 base and J by 0 bases, with 13 bases between. The CDR3 is 17 amino acids.

The V and J genes are TRBV4-1 and TRBJ2-3; possibly TRBD2 for D (7 bases). Per germline, CDR1 MGHRA and CDR2 YSYEKL. Trimming left V 3 bases short and J 3 bases short, with 22 bases between. The CDR3 totals 18 residues. CDR3 in amino acids: CASSHLRGASRWTDTQYF. CDR3 DNA: TGCGCCAGCAGCCACCTACGGGGGGCTAGCCGGTGGACAGATACGCAGTATTTT.

The rearrangement joins TRBV5-6 to TRBJ2-2, with D perhaps matching TRBD1 (6 bases). Germline loops: CDR1 SGHDT, CDR2 YYEEEE. This CDR3 contains 15 residues. V lost 2 bases and J 7 bases, leaving 15 bases between the germline ends. CDR3 in amino acids: CASSFGGRLVGELFF. CDR3 sequence (DNA): TGTGCCAGCAGCTTTGGGGGCAGGTTGGTCGGGGAGCTGTTTTTT.

This chain connects TRBV28 to TRBJ1-1; 7 bases are a match to TRBD1. Germline trimming cut 5 bases from V and 1 base from J; bases unmatched to any gene: 4. Looked up from germline, CDR1 is MDHEN and CDR2 is SYDVKM. The CDR3 is made up of 14 amino acids. The CDR3 bases are TGTGCCAGCAGTCCCGGGACAGCGAACACTGAAGCTTTCTTT. Translating it yields CASSPGTANTEAFF.

The rearrangement uses TRBV5-5 and TRBJ2-7; 14 nucleotides match TRBD2. CDR1 and CDR2 from the germline V gene are SGHKS and YYEKEE (reference sequence). This CDR3 is built from 17 residues. V lost 4 bases to trimming and J lost 0 bases; unmatched junction nucleotides: 6. CDR3 nucleotide sequence: TGTGCCAGCAGCGGGACTAGCGGGGGTAAAAGCTCCTACGAGCAGTACTTC. Translated, it gives CASSGTSGGKSSYEQYF. Using reference TRBV5-5 and TRBJ2-7 for the parts outside the CDR3, the full variable domain is DAGVTQSPTHLIKTRGQQVTLRCSPISGHKSVSWYQQVLGQGPQFIFQYYEKEERGRGNFPDRFSARQFPNYSSELNVNALLLGDSALYLCASSGTSGGKSSYEQYFGPGTRLTVT.

The chain combines TRBV7-8 with TRBJ1-4, with D tentatively TRBD1 (5 bases). This CDR3 is 14 amino acids long. In germline, CDR1 is SGHVS, CDR2 FQNEAQ. V lost 5 bases, J lost 8 bases, and 15 bases lay in between. The CDR3 region is CASSLEGVVEKLFF. DNA for the CDR3: TGTGCCAGCAGCCTCGAAGGGGTTGTAGAAAAACTGTTTTTT.